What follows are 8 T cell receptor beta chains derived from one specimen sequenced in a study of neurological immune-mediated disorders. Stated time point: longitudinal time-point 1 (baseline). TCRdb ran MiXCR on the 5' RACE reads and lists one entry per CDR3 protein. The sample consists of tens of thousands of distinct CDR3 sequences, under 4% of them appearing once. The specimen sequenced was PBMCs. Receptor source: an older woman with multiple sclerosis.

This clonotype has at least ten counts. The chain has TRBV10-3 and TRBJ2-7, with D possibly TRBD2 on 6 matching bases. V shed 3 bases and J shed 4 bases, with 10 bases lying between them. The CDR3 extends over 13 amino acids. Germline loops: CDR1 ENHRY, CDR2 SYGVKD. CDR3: CAISETGGYEQYF. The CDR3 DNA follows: TGTGCCATCAGTGAAACCGGGGGATACGAGCAGTACTTC.

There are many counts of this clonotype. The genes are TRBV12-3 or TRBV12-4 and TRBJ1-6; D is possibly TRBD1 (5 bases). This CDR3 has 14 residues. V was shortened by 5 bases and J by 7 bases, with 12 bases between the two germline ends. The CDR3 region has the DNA TGTGCCAGCAGTCCCGGGGCCGTAAATTCACCCCTCCACTTT. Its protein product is CASSPGAVNSPLHF.

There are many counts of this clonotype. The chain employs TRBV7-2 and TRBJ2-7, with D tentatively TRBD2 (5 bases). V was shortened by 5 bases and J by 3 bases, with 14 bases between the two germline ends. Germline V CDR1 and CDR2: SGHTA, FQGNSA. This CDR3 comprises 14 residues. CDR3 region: CASSIREVFYEQYF. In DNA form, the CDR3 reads TGTGCCAGCAGCATCCGGGAAGTCTTCTACGAGCAGTACTTC.

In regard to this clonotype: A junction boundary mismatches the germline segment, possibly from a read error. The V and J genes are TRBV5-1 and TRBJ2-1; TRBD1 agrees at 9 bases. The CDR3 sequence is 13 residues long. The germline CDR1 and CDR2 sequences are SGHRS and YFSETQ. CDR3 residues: CASRLDRGNEQFF. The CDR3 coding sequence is TGCGCCAGCAGGTTGGACAGGGGCAATGAGCAGTTCTTC.

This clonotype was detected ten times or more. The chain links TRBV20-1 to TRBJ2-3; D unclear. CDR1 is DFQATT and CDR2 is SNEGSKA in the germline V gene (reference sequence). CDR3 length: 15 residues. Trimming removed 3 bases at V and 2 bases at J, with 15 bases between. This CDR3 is CSARWRLTHTDTQYF. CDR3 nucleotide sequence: TGCAGTGCTAGGTGGCGGCTTACACACACAGATACGCAGTATTTT.

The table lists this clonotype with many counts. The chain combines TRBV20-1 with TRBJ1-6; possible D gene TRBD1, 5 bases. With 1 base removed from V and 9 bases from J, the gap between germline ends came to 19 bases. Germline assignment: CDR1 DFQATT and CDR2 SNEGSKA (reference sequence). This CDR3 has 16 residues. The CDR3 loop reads CSARVYPGGAGSPLHF. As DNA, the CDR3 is TGCAGTGCTAGAGTGTACCCCGGAGGGGCTGGTTCACCCCTCCACTTT.

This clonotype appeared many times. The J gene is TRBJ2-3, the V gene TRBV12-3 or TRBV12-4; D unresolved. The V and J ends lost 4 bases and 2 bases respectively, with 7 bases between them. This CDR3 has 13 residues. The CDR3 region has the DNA TGTGCCAGCAGTTCGTACAACACAGATACGCAGTATTTT. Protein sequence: CASSSYNTDTQYF.

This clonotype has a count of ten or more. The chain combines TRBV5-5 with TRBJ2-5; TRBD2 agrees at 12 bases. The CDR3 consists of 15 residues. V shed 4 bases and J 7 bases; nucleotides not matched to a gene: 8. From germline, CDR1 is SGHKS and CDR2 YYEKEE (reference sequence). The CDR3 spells CASSARTSGVGTQYF. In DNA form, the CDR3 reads TGTGCCAGCAGCGCCCGGACTAGCGGGGTTGGGACCCAGTACTTC. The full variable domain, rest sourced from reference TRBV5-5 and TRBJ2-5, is DAGVTQSPTHLIKTRGQQVTLRCSPISGHKSVSWYQQVLGQGPQFIFQYYEKEERGRGNFPDRFSARQFPNYSSELNVNALLLGDSALYLCASSARTSGVGTQYFGPGTRLLVL.